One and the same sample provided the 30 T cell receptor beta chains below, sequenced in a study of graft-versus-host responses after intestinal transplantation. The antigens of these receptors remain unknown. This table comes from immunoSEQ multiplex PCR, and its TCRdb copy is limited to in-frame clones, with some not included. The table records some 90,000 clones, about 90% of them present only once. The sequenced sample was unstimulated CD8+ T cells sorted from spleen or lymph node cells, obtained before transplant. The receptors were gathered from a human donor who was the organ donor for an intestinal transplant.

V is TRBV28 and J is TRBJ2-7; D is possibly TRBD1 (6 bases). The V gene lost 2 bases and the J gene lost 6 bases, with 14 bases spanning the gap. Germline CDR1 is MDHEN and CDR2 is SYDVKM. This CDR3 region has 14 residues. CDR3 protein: CASSLGGSFSEQYF. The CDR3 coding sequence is TGTGCCAGCAGTTTAGGGGGCAGTTTTAGCGAGCAGTACTTC. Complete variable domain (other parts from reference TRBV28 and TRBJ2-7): DVKVTQSSRYLVKRTGEKVFLECVQDMDHENMFWYRQDPGLGLRLIYFSYDVKMKEKGDIPEGYSVSREKKERFSLILESASTNQTSMYLCASSLGGSFSEQYFGPGTRLTVT.

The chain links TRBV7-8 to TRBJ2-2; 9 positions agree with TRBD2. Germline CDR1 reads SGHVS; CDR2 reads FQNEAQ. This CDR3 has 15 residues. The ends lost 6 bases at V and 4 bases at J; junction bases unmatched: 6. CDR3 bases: TGTGCCAGCAGGGCTCTAGCGGGGACCACCGGGGAGCTGTTTTTT. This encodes CASRALAGTTGELFF.

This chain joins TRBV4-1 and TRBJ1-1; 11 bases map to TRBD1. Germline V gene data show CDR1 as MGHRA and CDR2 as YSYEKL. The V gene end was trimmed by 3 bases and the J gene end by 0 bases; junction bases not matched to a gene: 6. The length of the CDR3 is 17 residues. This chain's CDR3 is CASSQGQGGHMNTEAFF. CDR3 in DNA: TGCGCCAGCAGCCAGGGACAGGGGGGACACATGAACACTGAAGCTTTCTTT.

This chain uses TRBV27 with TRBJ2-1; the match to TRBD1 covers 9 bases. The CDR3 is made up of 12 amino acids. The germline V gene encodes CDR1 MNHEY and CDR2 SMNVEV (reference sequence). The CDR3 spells CATGTGRNEQFF. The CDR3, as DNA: TGTGCTACCGGGACAGGGAGGAATGAGCAGTTCTTC.

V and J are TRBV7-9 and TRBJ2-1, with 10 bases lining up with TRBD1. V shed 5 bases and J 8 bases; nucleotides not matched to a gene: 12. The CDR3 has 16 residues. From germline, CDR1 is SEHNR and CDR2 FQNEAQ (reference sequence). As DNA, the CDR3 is TGTGCCAGCAGCCGGGCCAGGGACAGGGGAGGCGATGAGCAGTTCTTC. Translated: CASSRARDRGGDEQFF.

CDR3 DNA sequence: TGCAGTGCTATCGGGGGAACTGAAGCTTTCTTT. Protein sequence: CSAIGGTEAFF. The chain carries TRBV20-1 and TRBJ1-1; tentatively, D is TRBD1 (5 bases). Looked up from germline, CDR1 is DFQATT and CDR2 is SNEGSKA (reference sequence). The V and J ends lost 4 bases and 5 bases respectively, with 8 bases between them. This CDR3 is built from 11 residues.

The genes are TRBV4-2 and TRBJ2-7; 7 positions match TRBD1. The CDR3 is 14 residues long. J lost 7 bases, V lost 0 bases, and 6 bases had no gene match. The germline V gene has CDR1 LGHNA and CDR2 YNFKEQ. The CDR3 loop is CASSQDGTAWEQYF. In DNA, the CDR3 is TGTGCCAGCAGCCAAGATGGGACAGCATGGGAGCAGTACTTC.

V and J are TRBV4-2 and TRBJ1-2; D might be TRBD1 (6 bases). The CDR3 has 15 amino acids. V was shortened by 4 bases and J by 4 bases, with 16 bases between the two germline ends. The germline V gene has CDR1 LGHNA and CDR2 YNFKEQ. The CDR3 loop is CASSPLRGGGYGYTF. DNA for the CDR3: TGTGCCAGCAGCCCCCTGCGGGGAGGGGGCTATGGCTACACCTTC.

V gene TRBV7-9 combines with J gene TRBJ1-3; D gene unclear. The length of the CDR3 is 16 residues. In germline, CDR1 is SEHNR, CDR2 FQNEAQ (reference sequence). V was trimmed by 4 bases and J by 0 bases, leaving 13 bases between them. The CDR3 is CASSSPPGNSGNTIYF. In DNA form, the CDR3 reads TGTGCCAGCAGCTCCCCCCCGGGAAACTCTGGAAACACCATATATTTT.

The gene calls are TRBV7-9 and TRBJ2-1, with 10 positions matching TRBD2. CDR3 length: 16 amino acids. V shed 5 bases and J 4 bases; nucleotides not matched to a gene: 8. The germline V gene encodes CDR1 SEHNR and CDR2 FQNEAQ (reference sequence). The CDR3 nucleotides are TGTGCCAGCAGCCCCGCTAGCGGGGGTTTTTACAATGAGCAGTTCTTC. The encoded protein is CASSPASGGFYNEQFF.

CDR3 nucleotide sequence: TGTGCCAGCAGCTTAGTTCCAGGGAGGGGGTTAGATTCGAACTACAATGAGCAGTTCTTC. Residues: CASSLVPGRGLDSNYNEQFF. The rearrangement joins TRBV7-8 to TRBJ2-1, with a possible D match to TRBD2 (7 bases). CDR3 length: 20 residues. The ends were cut back, 1 base at V and 3 bases at J, with 25 bases in the middle. The V gene's germline CDR1 is SGHVS and CDR2 FQNEAQ.

The CDR3 reads CASSRDRGLNSPLHF. In DNA form, the CDR3 reads TGTGCCAGCAGCAGGGACAGGGGTTTGAATTCACCCCTCCACTTT. The chain is built from TRBV7-9 and TRBJ1-6; 10 bases align to TRBD1. Germline CDR1 and CDR2: SEHNR and FQNEAQ (reference sequence). V shed 5 bases, J shed 7 bases, and the junction held 5 bases outside the gene matches. This CDR3 comprises 15 residues.

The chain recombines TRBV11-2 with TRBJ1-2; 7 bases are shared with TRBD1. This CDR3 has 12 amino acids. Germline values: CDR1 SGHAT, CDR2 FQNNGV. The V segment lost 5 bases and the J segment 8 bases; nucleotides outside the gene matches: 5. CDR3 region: CASSEGARGYTF. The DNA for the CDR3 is TGTGCCAGCAGCGAGGGGGCACGGGGCTACACCTTC. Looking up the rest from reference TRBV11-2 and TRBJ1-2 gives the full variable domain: EAGVAQSPRYKIIEKRQSVAFWCNPISGHATLYWYQQILGQGPKLLIQFQNNGVVDDSQLPKDRFSAERLKGVDSTLKIQPAKLEDSAVYLCASSEGARGYTFGSGTRLTVV.

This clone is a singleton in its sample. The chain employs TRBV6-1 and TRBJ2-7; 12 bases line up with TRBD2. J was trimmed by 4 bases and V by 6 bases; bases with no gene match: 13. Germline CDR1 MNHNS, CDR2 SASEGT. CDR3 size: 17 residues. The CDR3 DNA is TGTGCCAGCAGCGAAAACTTACTAGCGGGGGGTCTATACGAGCAGTACTTC. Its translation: CASSENLLAGGLYEQYF.

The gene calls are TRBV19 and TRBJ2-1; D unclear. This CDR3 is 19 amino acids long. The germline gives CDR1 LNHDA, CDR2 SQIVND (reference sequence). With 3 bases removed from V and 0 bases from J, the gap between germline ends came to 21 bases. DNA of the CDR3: TGTGCCAGTAGTATTAGATACTTGTACGAGGATAGCTCCTACAATGAGCAGTTCTTC. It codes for CASSIRYLYEDSSYNEQFF.

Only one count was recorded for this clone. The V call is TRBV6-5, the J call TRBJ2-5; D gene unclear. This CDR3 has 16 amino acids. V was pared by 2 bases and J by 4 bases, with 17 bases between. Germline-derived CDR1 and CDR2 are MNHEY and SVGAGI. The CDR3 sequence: CASSYTNRGFLETQYF. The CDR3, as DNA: TGTGCCAGCAGTTACACGAATAGAGGTTTTTTAGAGACCCAGTACTTC.

CDR3 residues: CASSSYLLKNTEAFF. The CDR3 nucleotides read TGTGCCAGCAGCTCATACCTACTAAAAAACACTGAAGCTTTCTTT. This rearrangement joins TRBV5-4 to TRBJ1-1; D is unclear. With 3 bases removed from V and 2 bases from J, the gap between germline ends came to 14 bases. Germline V gives CDR1 SGHNT, CDR2 YYREEE (reference sequence). The CDR3 runs to 15 residues.

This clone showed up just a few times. CDR3 residues: CASSFYRERDTEAFF. The CDR3 DNA is TGTGCCAGCAGTTTTTACAGGGAGAGGGACACTGAAGCTTTCTTT. The chain combines TRBV28 with TRBJ1-1; weak D call: TRBD1 (6 bases). Germline lookup yields CDR1 MDHEN and CDR2 SYDVKM. The V and J ends lost 3 bases and 3 bases respectively, with 14 bases between them. The CDR3 covers 15 residues.

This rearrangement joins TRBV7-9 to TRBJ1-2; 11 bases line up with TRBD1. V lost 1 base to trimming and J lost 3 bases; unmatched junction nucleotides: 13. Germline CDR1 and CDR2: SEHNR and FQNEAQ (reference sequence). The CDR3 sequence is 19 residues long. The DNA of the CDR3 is TGTGCCAGCAGCTTAGTCGGTGGTCCGGGGACAGGGGGGGACTATGGCTACACCTTC. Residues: CASSLVGGPGTGGDYGYTF.

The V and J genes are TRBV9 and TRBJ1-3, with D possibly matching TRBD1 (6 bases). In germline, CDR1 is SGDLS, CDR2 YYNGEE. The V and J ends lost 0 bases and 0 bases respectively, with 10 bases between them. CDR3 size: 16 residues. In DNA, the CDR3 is TGTGCCAGCAGCGTAGGTGGCAGGGGCTCTGGAAACACCATATATTTT. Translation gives CASSVGGRGSGNTIYF.

CDR3: CASSSSTSGGAYNEQFF. In nucleotides, the CDR3 is TGTGCCAGCAGTTCGTCGACTAGCGGGGGGGCCTACAATGAGCAGTTCTTC. This chain uses TRBV28 with TRBJ2-1; 14 positions match TRBD2. V dropped 4 bases and J dropped 2; count of bases not matched to a gene: 4. The CDR3 runs to 17 residues. CDR1 MDHEN and CDR2 SYDVKM come from the germline V gene.

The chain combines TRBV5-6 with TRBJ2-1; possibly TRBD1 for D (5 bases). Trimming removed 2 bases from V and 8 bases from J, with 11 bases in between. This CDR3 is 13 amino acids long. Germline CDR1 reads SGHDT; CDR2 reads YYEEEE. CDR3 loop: CASSFIRVHEQFF. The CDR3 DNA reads TGTGCCAGCAGCTTTATCAGGGTCCATGAGCAGTTCTTC.

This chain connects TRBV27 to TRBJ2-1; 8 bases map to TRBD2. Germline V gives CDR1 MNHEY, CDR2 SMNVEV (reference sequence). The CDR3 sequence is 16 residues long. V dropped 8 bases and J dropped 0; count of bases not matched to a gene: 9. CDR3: CASLSGGASSYNEQFF. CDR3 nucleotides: TGTGCCAGCTTAAGCGGGGGAGCGAGCTCCTACAATGAGCAGTTCTTC.

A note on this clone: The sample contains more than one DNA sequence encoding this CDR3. In DNA form, the CDR3 reads TGTGCCAGCAGTGACAGACTGGCGGCCACAGATACGCAGTATTTT. Translated, it gives CASSDRLAATDTQYF. The J gene is TRBJ2-3, the V gene TRBV27; perhaps TRBD1 as D (5 bases). The CDR3 has 15 residues. Germline lookup yields CDR1 MNHEY and CDR2 SMNVEV (reference sequence). Trimming cost V 5 bases and J 2 bases, with 14 bases left between them.

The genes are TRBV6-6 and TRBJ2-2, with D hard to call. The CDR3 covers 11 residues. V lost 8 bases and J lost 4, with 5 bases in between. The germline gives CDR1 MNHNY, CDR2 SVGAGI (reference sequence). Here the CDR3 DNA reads TGTGCCAGCTCTAGCACCGGGGAGCTGTTTTTT. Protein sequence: CASSSTGELFF.

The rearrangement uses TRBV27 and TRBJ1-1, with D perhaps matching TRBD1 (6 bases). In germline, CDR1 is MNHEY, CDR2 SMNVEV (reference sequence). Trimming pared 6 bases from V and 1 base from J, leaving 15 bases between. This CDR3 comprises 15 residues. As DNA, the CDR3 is TGTGCCAGCAGCCTGCCCGGGACACCGAACACTGAAGCTTTCTTT. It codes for CASSLPGTPNTEAFF.

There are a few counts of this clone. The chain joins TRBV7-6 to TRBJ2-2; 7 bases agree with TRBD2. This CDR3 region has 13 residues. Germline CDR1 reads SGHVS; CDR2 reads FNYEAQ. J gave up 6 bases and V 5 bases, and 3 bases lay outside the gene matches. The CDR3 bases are TGTGCCAGCAGCGACGGACTAGCCGGGGAGCTGTTTTTT. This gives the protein CASSDGLAGELFF.

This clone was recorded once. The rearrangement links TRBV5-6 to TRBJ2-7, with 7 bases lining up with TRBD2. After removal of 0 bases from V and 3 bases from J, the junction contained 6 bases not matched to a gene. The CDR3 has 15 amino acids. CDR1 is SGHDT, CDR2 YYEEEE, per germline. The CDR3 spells CASSLGASGVYEQYF. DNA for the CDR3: TGTGCCAGCAGCTTGGGGGCTAGCGGAGTCTACGAGCAGTACTTC.

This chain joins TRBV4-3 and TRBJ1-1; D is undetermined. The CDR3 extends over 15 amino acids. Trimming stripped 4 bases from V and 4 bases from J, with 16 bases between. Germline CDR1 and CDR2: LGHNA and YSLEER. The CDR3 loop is CASSPEAGPGTEAFF. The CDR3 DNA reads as TGCGCCAGCAGCCCGGAGGCAGGTCCGGGCACTGAAGCTTTCTTT.

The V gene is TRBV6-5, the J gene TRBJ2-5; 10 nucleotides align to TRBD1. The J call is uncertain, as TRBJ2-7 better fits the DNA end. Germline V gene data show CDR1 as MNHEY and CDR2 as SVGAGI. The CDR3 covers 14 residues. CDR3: CASSYWDRGYEQYF. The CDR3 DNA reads TGTGCCAGCAGTTACTGGGACAGGGGCTACGAGCAGTACTTC.